This T cell receptor beta chain was obtained from a study of CD8+CD57+ T cells in acquired aplastic anemia. Germline values: CDR1 LNHDA, CDR2 SQIVND (reference sequence). V was pared by 2 bases and J by 0 bases, with 5 bases between. CDR3 length equals 14 residues. Flow cytometry had shown expanded CD8+CD57+ cells in the patients chosen for sequencing. The TCR beta profiling, which covered VDJ combination and CDR3 sequence, was carried out using genomic DNA as the template. TCRdb re-called the reads through MiXCR, storing one row per CDR3 protein. The data hold roughly 180,000 distinct CDR3 sequences, with 55% to 65% observed a single time.

V gene TRBV19 combines with J gene TRBJ1-5; D is uncertain. The sequenced sample was sorted CD4+, CD8+, or CD8+CD57+ T cells (not recorded which) from PBMCs. The TCR comes from a human donor with aplastic anemia. Here the CDR3 reads CASSIRSSNQPQHF. Here the CDR3 DNA reads TGTGCCAGTAGTATAAGGAGTAGCAATCAGCCCCAGCATTTT.